A selection of T cell receptor beta chains follows, all from one sample in a study of PD-1 blockade in mismatch repair-deficient tumors. Assay: immunoSEQ multiplex PCR; the TCRdb copy retains only in-frame clones and omits some. The sample consists of over 100,000 clones, about 74% of them appearing once. Here the sequenced sample was peripheral blood, taken more than 58 weeks after starting pembrolizumab. The receptor source for this set is an adult with mismatch repair-deficient cancer. CDR3s include the opening cysteine and the closing phenylalanine or tryptophan. The D gene is left open where the match is weak. A row's size may be missing; if present it is once, few, many or a size class.

abundance,j_gene,v_gene,d_gene,CDR3aa,CDR3nt
NA,TRBJ2-1,TRBV5-1,TRBD1,CASSSSGTGGYNEQFF,TGCGCCAGCAGCTCCTCCGGGACAGGGGGCTACAATGAGCAGTTCTTC
NA,TRBJ2-7,TRBV6-5,TRBD1,CASHGTGVSYEQYF,TGTGCCAGCCACGGGACAGGGGTCTCCTACGAGCAGTACTTC
NA,TRBJ1-2,TRBV19,NA,CASSIVAELDGYTF,TGTGCCAGTAGTATAGTTGCGGAACTGGATGGCTACACCTTC
once,TRBJ2-1,TRBV7-3,TRBD2,CASSLIETSGIDEQFF,TGTGCCAGCAGCTTAATTGAGACTAGCGGGATCGATGAGCAGTTCTTC
NA,TRBJ2-5,TRBV27,TRBD1,CASSLGTAVETQYF,TGTGCCAGCAGTTTAGGGACAGCGGTGGAGACCCAGTACTTC
once,TRBJ2-2,TRBV19,NA,CASRPARSGELFF,TGTGCCAGTAGGCCTGCACGGAGCGGGGAGCTGTTTTTT
NA,TRBJ1-1,TRBV6-4,NA,CASSRTENTEAFF,TGTGCCAGCAGTCGGACCGAGAACACTGAAGCTTTCTTT
NA,TRBJ2-1,TRBV7-9,NA,CASSLTGNEQFF,TGTGCCAGCAGCTTGACAGGCAATGAGCAGTTCTTC
NA,TRBJ1-5,TRBV6-1,TRBD1,CASSDRGQPQHF,TGTGCCAGCAGTGACAGGGGGCAGCCCCAGCATTTT
once,TRBJ1-1,TRBV30,NA,CAWIDTRAAFF,TGTGCCTGGATAGACACCCGGGCAGCTTTCTTT
NA,TRBJ2-1,TRBV5-6,NA,CASSLDTREGGEQFF,TGTGCCAGCAGCTTGGATACCAGAGAGGGTGGTGAGCAGTTCTTC
NA,TRBJ2-2,TRBV4-3,NA,CASSPLLALSWAGELFF,TGCGCCAGCAGCCCCTTGCTAGCGCTCAGCTGGGCCGGGGAGCTGTTTTTT
NA,TRBJ2-6,TRBV5-5,NA,CASSLISGANVLTF,TGTGCCAGCAGCCTTATCTCTGGGGCCAACGTCCTGACTTTC
NA,TRBJ2-1,TRBV7-3,TRBD2,CASSRSSGSYNEQFF,TGTGCCAGCAGTCGATCTAGCGGCTCCTACAATGAGCAGTTCTTC
few,TRBJ2-7,TRBV27,NA,CASSLWGPYEQYF,TGTGCCAGCAGTTTGTGGGGGCCCTACGAGCAGTACTTC
once,TRBJ1-2,TRBV6-6,TRBD1,CASSYWATGENGYTF,TGTGCCAGCAGTTACTGGGCAACAGGGGAAAATGGCTACACCTTC
once,TRBJ2-3,TRBV27,TRBD1,CASRTGGADTQYF,TGTGCCAGCAGGACAGGGGGCGCAGATACGCAGTATTTT
once,TRBJ2-7,TRBV9,NA,CASSSPGDISGQYF,TGTGCCAGCAGCTCCCCAGGAGATATATCGGGGCAGTACTTC
few,TRBJ2-5,TRBV30,NA,CAWPNRKIQETQYF,TGTGCCTGGCCGAACCGAAAAATCCAAGAGACCCAGTACTTC
NA,TRBJ2-1,TRBV4-3,TRBD2,CASSQGVTSGWVEQFF,TGCGCCAGCAGCCAAGGAGTAACTAGCGGCTGGGTTGAGCAGTTCTTC
NA,TRBJ2-1,TRBV5-1,NA,CASSLVMTNSYNEQFF,TGCGCCAGCAGCTTGGTAATGACTAACTCCTACAATGAGCAGTTCTTC
medium-sized,TRBJ2-6,TRBV6-5,NA,CASSFAGSGANVLTF,TGTGCCAGCAGTTTTGCCGGATCTGGGGCCAACGTCCTGACTTTC
NA,TRBJ1-2,TRBV25-1,NA,CAVNRGGGYGYTF,TGTGCCGTAAACCGCGGGGGAGGCTATGGCTACACCTTC
NA,TRBJ1-1,TRBV19,NA,CACYDRLNTEAFF,TGTGCCTGTTATGACAGACTGAACACTGAAGCTTTCTTT
NA,TRBJ2-1,TRBV14,NA,CASSHSLLSGSSYNEQFF,TGTGCCAGCAGCCATTCTTTGTTGAGTGGAAGCTCCTACAATGAGCAGTTCTTC